One sample yielded the 7 T cell receptor beta chains listed below, sequenced in a study of T cell responses to AZD1222 COVID-19 vaccine. Measured with immunoSEQ multiplex PCR; TCRdb has only the in-frame clones, and not every one. The sample holds about 130,000 clones, 70% to 90% seen once. The sample consisted of peripheral blood, taken 28 days after the second AZD1222 dose. These TCRs come from an adult who received the AZD1222 COVID-19 vaccine.

V usage is TRBV9 and J usage is TRBJ2-3, with 8 nucleotides matching TRBD2. The germline CDR1 and CDR2 sequences are SGDLS and YYNGEE. The CDR3 has 13 amino acids. The V segment lost 4 bases and the J segment 9 bases; nucleotides outside the gene matches: 7. This chain's CDR3 is CASSNRGGTTQYF. CDR3 sequence (DNA): TGTGCCAGCAGCAACCGGGGGGGCACGACGCAGTATTTT.

The chain has TRBV3-1 (or the pseudogene TRBV3-2) and TRBJ2-7; D ambiguous. Germline CDR1 is LGHDT and CDR2 is YNNKEL (reference sequence). V gave up 5 bases and J gave up 5 bases, with 7 bases separating them. The CDR3 loop spans 11 amino acids. The CDR3 is CASSVVDEQYF. CDR3 bases: TGTGCCAGCAGCGTAGTGGACGAGCAGTACTTC.

This chain uses TRBV9 with TRBJ1-3; D possibly corresponds to TRBD1 (5 bases). The germline V gene has CDR1 SGDLS and CDR2 YYNGEE. The CDR3 covers 17 residues. V was clipped by 0 bases and J by 1 base, with 14 bases between them. Written as DNA, the CDR3 is TGTGCCAGCAGCGTAGAGGAGGGGCTCTGGTCTGGAAACACCATATATTTT. This encodes CASSVEEGLWSGNTIYF. The full variable domain, completed using reference TRBV9 and TRBJ1-3, is DSGVTQTPKHLITATGQRVTLRCSPRSGDLSVYWYQQSLDQGLQFLIQYYNGEERAKGNILERFSAQQFPDLHSELNLSSLELGDSALYFCASSVEEGLWSGNTIYFGEGSWLTVV.

V and J are TRBV5-1 and TRBJ2-7; TRBD1 aligns across 9 bases. CDR3 length: 16 amino acids. V lost 4 bases to trimming and J lost 2 bases; unmatched junction nucleotides: 10. Germline loops: CDR1 SGHRS, CDR2 YFSETQ. The CDR3 region is CASSVITGGITYEQYF. DNA for the CDR3: TGCGCCAGCAGCGTAATCACAGGGGGCATAACCTACGAGCAGTACTTC.

This clone was observed once. The chain links TRBV4-3 to TRBJ1-6; tentatively, D is TRBD1 (5 bases). The CDR3 is made up of 14 amino acids. Germline loops: CDR1 LGHNA, CDR2 YSLEER. Trimming cost V 4 bases and J 3 bases, with 7 bases left between them. The CDR3 protein is CASSLDNYNSPLHF. The CDR3, as DNA: TGCGCCAGCAGCCTGGACAACTATAATTCACCCCTCCACTTT.

The V gene is TRBV27, the J gene TRBJ2-7; D is unclear. Germline values: CDR1 MNHEY, CDR2 SMNVEV (reference sequence). The CDR3 runs to 13 residues. V was shortened by 1 base and J by 6 bases, with 10 bases between the two germline ends. The CDR3 DNA reads TGTGCCAGCAGTTTATGGGATGGTGGCGAGCAGTACTTC. This gives the protein CASSLWDGGEQYF.

V gene TRBV13 combines with J gene TRBJ1-5; 7 positions match TRBD1. This CDR3 has 17 amino acids. From germline, CDR1 is PRHDT and CDR2 FYEKMQ (reference sequence). Losses at the gene ends were 0 bases for V and 3 bases for J; bases not matched to a gene: 8. DNA for the CDR3: TGTGCCAGCAGCTTAGGAGGGCCAGGGGGGACCAATCAGCCCCAGCATTTT. Amino acids: CASSLGGPGGTNQPQHF.